The sequence of this T cell receptor beta chain was determined in a study of cytomegalovirus exposure and HLA in healthy donors. With 4 bases removed from V and 2 bases from J, the gap between germline ends came to 12 bases. This CDR3 has 15 amino acids. Germline-derived CDR1 and CDR2 are MNHEY and SVGAGI. 13 Jbeta primers and 60 Vbeta primers were used for the PCR. Only in-frame clones appear in the TCRdb table, and some are missing; sequencing was by immunoSEQ multiplex PCR. This sample has around 90,000 clones; over 75% occur once, and the top ten carry 3.8%. The TCR originated in a middle-aged man in good health and CMV-seronegative. The sequenced sample was PBMCs. This chain joins TRBV6-5 and TRBJ2-1; tentative D call: TRBD1 (5 bases). The CDR3 loop is CASSSTTDPYNEQFF. The CDR3 DNA reads TGTGCCAGCAGTTCTACGACAGACCCCTACAATGAGCAGTTCTTC.